The rows below give T cell receptor beta chains drawn from one sample of a study of blood T cell repertoires in COVID-19. Clones were read by immunoSEQ multiplex PCR, and TCRdb kept only the in-frame ones, dropping some. The table shows some 170,000 clones, with 76% occurring only once. Sequenced: peripheral blood. The receptors here all came from a woman aged 50 to 60 with active or convalescent COVID-19. CDR3s include the opening cysteine and the closing phenylalanine or tryptophan. Not all rows give a size; the values are once, few, many and, for expanded clones, a class.

v_call,j_call,clone_size,cdr3_length,cdr3_aa
TRBV19,TRBJ2-3,-,17,CASSIGRRRRSTDTQYF
TRBV19,TRBJ2-1,few,14,CASSIALTDNEQFF
TRBV9,TRBJ2-3,-,16,CASSPPLAESTDTQYF
TRBV5-1,TRBJ2-1,-,14,CASSSLAGGGEQFF
TRBV28,TRBJ2-1,-,17,CASSLWARTRPDNEQFF
TRBV6-5,TRBJ1-1,once,15,CASSYGTKMNTEAFF
TRBV2,TRBJ1-1,-,14,CANSMTFRNTEAFF
TRBV4-3,TRBJ2-7,few,15,CASSQASGQAYEQYF
TRBV4-2,TRBJ1-3,-,17,CASSQDMGQGAGNTIYF
TRBV9,TRBJ1-2,-,14,CASSVGSESYGYTF
TRBV25-1,TRBJ2-7,once,13,CASSEYGDYEQYF
TRBV29-1,TRBJ1-2,-,13,CSVEVFQGNGYTF
TRBV5-4,TRBJ1-2,-,16,CASSPGGTLRNYGYTF
TRBV28,TRBJ1-2,-,12,CATSDRLYGYTF
TRBV18,TRBJ2-5,-,14,CASSPEQFQETQYF
TRBV24-1,TRBJ1-5,-,16,CATSDARQGADQPQHF
TRBV14,TRBJ1-1,few,12,CASSHSGGVAFF
TRBV3-1/TRBV3-2,TRBJ2-7,-,19,CASSQGLSGRSLNFYEQYF
TRBV19,TRBJ1-6,-,14,CASTPGTNNSPLHF
TRBV11-3,TRBJ2-7,-,15,CASSEYGTGSNEQYF
TRBV19,TRBJ2-7,-,13,CASSIREGYEQYF
TRBV7-2,TRBJ2-3,few,14,CASSDPAGRNTQYF
TRBV19,TRBJ2-2,-,16,CASSPLAGVYTGELFF
TRBV6-2/TRBV6-3,TRBJ2-5,-,15,CASSLTSGRVETQYF
TRBV19,TRBJ1-2,-,14,CASSILGQGYGYTF
TRBV29-1,TRBJ1-2,-,12,CSVDRGRDGYTF
TRBV6-4,TRBJ2-3,few,16,CASSDQAGGSTDTQYF
TRBV28,TRBJ1-6,-,12,CASFPRNSPLHF
TRBV7-2,TRBJ1-1,few,14,CASSLMGGGSEAFF
TRBV12-5,TRBJ1-6,-,14,CASGPDGGSSPLHF
TRBV6-1,TRBJ2-3,-,17,CASSEAGRGLGADTQYF
TRBV7-2,TRBJ2-5,-,16,CASSGGTSGGQETQYF
TRBV6-1,TRBJ1-2,-,10,CASSEYSYTF
TRBV27,TRBJ1-6,-,20,CASSWAQTGGTSSYNSPLHF
TRBV5-1,TRBJ1-3,-,15,CASSPRDRDGNTIYF
TRBV27,TRBJ2-5,-,15,CASSLSTGSVETQYF
TRBV6-5,TRBJ2-7,few,13,CASSYSASYEQYF
TRBV5-1,TRBJ1-2,-,14,CASSLEDRNYGYTF
TRBV30,TRBJ2-7,-,16,CAWSVRTSGISYEQYF
TRBV25-1,TRBJ1-1,-,13,CASSRGTGVSAFF
TRBV2,TRBJ2-3,-,13,CASSLAGGGTQYF
TRBV7-9,TRBJ2-1,-,15,CASSTGGAGGNEQFF
TRBV18,TRBJ1-5,once,14,CASSPSGGRQPQHF
TRBV7-6,TRBJ2-2,-,14,CASTGQPNTGELFF
TRBV7-2,TRBJ2-3,-,16,CASSFLAGGMSDTQYF
TRBV5-1,TRBJ2-5,-,15,CASSRDRASQETQYF